The entry below describes one T cell receptor beta chain. This entry comes from a study of blood T cell repertoires in COVID-19. The wider study: Acute-phase and convalescent COVID-19 samples originated in the United States, Italy and Spain. T cells, B-cell-depleted T cells, or PBMCs provided the cDNA or gDNA that served as material.

Assay used: immunoSEQ multiplex PCR; TCRdb lists only in-frame clones, some missing. The data contain under 250,000 clones, roughly 80% of them singletons. Germline CDR1 and CDR2: SGHRS and YFSETQ. V gave up 3 bases and J gave up 12 bases; unmatched junction bases: 14. The CDR3 consists of 15 residues. The chain couples TRBV5-1 to TRBJ1-2; 10 bases align to TRBD1. Sample: peripheral blood. This TCR derives from a woman younger than 30 with acute or convalescent COVID-19. DNA for the CDR3: TGCGCCAGCAGCTATGCTTCCGGGACAGGGGCACGGCACACCTTC. Amino acid sequence: CASSYASGTGARHTF.